This TCR beta chain was recovered during a study of cytomegalovirus exposure and HLA in healthy donors. Study-wide results and limits: Information on immune exposure was restricted to one variable (CMV serostatus). HLA alleles showed associations with 16,951 TCR beta sequences in a later analysis, at a 0.05 false discovery rate.

The PCR made use of 60 Vbeta and 13 Jbeta primers. Profiled with immunoSEQ multiplex PCR; TCRdb holds only in-frame clones, not every one. The table records around 130,000 clones, approximately 71% of them present only once. V dropped 4 bases and J dropped 3; count of bases not matched to a gene: 3. Looked up from germline, CDR1 is LNHDA and CDR2 is SQIVND (reference sequence). There are 15 residues in the CDR3. A word on this clone: No antigen is known for it.

Donors likely had unrecorded immune exposures despite being nominally healthy when sampled. This rearrangement joins TRBV19 to TRBJ2-4; 10 positions agree with TRBD2. This sequence was found in a woman aged 60-75 years in good health and CMV-seronegative. The sequenced material came from PBMCs. The CDR3 coding sequence is TGTGCCAGTAGTAAGCGGGAGGGCGTCAAAAACATTCAGTACTTC. This gives the protein CASSKREGVKNIQYF.